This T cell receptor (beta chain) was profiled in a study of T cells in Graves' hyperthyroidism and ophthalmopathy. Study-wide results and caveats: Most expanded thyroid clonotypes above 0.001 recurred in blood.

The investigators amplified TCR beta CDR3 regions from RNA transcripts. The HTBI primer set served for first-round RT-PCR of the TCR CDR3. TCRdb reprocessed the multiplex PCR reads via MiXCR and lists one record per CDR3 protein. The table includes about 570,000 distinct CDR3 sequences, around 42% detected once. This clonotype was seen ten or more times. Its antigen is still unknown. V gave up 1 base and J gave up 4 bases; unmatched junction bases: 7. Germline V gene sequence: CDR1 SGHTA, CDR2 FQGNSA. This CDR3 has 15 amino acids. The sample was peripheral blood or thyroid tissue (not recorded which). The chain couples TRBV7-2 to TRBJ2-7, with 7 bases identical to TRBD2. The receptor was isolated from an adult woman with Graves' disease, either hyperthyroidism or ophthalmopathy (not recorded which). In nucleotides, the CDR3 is TGTGCCAGCAGCTTAGGGGCGGGAGTAGTATACGAGCAGTACTTC. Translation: CASSLGAGVVYEQYF.